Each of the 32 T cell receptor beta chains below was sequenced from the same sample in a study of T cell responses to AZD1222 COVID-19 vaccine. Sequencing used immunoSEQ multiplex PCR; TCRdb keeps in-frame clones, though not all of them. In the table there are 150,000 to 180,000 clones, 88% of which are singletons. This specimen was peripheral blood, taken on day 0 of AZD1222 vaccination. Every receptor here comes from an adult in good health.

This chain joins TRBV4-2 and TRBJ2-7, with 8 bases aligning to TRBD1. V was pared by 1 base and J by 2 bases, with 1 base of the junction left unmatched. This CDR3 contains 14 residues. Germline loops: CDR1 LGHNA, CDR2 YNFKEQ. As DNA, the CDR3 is TGTGCCAGCAGCCAAGGACAGGGGACCTACGAGCAGTACTTC. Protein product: CASSQGQGTYEQYF.

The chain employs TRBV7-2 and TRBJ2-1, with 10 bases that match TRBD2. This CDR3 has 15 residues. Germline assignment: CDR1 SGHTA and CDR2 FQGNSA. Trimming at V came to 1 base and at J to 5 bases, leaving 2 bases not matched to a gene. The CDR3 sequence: CASSLGAGGHNEQFF. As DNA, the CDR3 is TGTGCCAGCAGCTTAGGAGCGGGGGGGCACAATGAGCAGTTCTTC.

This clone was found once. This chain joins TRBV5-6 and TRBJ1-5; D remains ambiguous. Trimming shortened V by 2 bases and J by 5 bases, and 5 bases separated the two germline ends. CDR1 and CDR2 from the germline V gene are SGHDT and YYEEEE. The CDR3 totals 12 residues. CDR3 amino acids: CASSLMDQPQHF. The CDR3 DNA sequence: TGTGCCAGCAGCTTAATGGATCAGCCCCAGCATTTT.

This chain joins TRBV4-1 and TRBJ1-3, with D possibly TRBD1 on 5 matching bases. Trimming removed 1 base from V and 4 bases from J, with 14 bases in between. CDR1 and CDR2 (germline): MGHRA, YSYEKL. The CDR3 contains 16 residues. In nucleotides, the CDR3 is TGCGCCAGCAGCCAAGTTTTGTCGGGGGGGGGAAACACCATATATTTT. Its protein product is CASSQVLSGGGNTIYF.

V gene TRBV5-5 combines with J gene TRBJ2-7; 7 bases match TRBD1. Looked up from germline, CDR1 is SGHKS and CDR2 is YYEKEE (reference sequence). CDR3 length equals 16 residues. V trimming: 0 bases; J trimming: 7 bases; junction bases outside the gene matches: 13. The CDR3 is CASSLAVRGMEGEQYF. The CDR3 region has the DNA TGTGCCAGCAGCTTGGCTGTCAGGGGGATGGAAGGGGAGCAGTACTTC.

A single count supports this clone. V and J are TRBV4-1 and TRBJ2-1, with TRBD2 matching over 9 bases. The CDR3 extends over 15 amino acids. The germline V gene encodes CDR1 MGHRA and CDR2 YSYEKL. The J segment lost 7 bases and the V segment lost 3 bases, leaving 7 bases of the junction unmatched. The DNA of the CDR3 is TGCGCCAGCAGCCAGGGCGGGGGGGCTCCAAATGAGCAGTTCTTC. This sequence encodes CASSQGGGAPNEQFF.

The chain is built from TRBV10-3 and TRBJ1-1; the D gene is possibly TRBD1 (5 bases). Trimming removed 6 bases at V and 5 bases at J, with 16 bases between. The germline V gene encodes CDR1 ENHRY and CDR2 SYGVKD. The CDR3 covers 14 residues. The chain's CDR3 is CAIREGRAGTEAFF. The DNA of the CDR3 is TGTGCCATCAGAGAAGGCAGGGCGGGGACTGAAGCTTTCTTT.

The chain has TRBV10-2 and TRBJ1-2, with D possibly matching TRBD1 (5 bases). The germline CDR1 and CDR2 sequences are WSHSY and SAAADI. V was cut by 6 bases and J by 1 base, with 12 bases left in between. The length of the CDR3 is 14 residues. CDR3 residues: CASRGVGDNYGYTF. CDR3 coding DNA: TGCGCCAGCAGGGGGGTAGGCGATAACTATGGCTACACCTTC.

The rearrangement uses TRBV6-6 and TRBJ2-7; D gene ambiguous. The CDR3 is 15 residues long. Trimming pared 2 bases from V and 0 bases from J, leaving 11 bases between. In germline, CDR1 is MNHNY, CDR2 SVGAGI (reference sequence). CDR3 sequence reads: CASSYLETNSYEQYF. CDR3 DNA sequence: TGTGCCAGCAGTTACCTAGAGACAAACTCCTACGAGCAGTACTTC.

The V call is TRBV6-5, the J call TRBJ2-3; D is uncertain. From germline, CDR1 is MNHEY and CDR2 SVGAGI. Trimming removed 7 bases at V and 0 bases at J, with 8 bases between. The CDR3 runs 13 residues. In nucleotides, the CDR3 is TGTGCCAGCACGGCGGATAGCACAGATACGCAGTATTTT. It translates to CASTADSTDTQYF.

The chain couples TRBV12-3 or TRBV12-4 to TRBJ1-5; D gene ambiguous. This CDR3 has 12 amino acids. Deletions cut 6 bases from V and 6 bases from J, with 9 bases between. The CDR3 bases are TGTGCCAGCAGCCTCTCATTTCAGCCCCAGCATTTT. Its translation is CASSLSFQPQHF.

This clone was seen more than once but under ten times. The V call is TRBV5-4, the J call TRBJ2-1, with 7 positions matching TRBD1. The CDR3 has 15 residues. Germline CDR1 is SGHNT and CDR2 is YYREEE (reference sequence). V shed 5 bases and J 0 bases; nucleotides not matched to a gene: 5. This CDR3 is CASRLDRDSYNEQFF. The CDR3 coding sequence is TGTGCCAGCAGACTAGACAGGGACTCCTACAATGAGCAGTTCTTC.

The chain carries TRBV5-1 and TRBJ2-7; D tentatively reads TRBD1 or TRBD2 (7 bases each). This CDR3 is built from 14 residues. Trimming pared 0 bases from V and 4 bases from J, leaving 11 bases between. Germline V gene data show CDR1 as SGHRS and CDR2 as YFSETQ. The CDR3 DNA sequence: TGCGCCAGCAGCTTGGCAGGGGGGGCGTACGAGCAGTACTTC. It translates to CASSLAGGAYEQYF.

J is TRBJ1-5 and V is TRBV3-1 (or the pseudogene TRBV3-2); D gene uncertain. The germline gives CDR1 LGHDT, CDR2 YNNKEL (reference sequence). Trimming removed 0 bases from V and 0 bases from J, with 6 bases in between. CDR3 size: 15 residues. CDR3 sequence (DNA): TGTGCCAGCAGCCAAGATGTGACTAGCAATCAGCCCCAGCATTTT. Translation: CASSQDVTSNQPQHF.

The CDR3 here is CASGGRSSPLHF. CDR3 nucleotide sequence: TGTGCCAGCGGAGGCAGGTCTTCACCCCTCCACTTT. This chain joins TRBV6-5 and TRBJ1-6; the D is unclear. This CDR3 contains 12 residues. Trimming took off 8 bases at V and 9 bases at J, with 11 bases between the two ends. Germline CDR1 reads MNHEY; CDR2 reads SVGAGI.

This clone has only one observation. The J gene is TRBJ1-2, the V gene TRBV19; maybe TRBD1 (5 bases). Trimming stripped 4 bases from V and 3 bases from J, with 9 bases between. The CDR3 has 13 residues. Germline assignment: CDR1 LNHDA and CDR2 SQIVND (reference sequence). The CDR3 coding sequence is TGTGCCAGTAGTACAGGGTATTACTATGGCTACACCTTC. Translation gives CASSTGYYYGYTF.

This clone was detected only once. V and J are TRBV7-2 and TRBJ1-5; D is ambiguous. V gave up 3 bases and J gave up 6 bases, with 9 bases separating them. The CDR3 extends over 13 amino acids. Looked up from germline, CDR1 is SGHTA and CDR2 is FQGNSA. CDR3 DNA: TGTGCCAGCAGCTTGCTATCTACTCAGCCCCAGCATTTT. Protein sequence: CASSLLSTQPQHF.

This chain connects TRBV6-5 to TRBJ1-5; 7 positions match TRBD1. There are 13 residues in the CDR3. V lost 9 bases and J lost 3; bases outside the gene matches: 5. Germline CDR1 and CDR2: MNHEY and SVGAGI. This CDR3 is CASRGTDNQPQHF. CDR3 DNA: TGTGCCAGTCGTGGGACAGACAATCAGCCCCAGCATTTT.

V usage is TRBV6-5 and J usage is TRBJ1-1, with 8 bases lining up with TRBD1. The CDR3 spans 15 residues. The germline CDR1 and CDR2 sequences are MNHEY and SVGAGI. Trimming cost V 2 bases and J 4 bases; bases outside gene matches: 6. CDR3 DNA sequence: TGTGCCAGCAGTTACCAGACAGGGGCTGGCACTGAAGCTTTCTTT. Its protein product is CASSYQTGAGTEAFF.

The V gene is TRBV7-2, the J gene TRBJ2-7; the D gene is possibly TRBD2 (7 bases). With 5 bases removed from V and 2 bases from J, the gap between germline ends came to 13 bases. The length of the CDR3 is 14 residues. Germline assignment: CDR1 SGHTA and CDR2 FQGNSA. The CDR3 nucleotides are TGTGCCAGCAGCCAACGCGGGGGCGCCTACGAGCAGTACTTC. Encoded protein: CASSQRGGAYEQYF. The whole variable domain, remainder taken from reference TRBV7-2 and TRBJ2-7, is GAGVSQSPSNKVTEKGKDVELRCDPISGHTALYWYRQSLGQGLEFLIYFQGNSAPDKSGLPSDRFSAERTGGSVSTLTIQRTQQEDSAVYLCASSQRGGAYEQYFGPGTRLTVT.

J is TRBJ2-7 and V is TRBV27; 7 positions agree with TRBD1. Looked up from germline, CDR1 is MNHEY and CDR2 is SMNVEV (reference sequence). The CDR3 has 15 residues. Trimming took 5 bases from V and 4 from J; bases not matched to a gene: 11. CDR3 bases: TGTGCCAGCAGTACGGGGCGACAGGGTCGGTACGAGCAGTACTTC. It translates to CASSTGRQGRYEQYF.

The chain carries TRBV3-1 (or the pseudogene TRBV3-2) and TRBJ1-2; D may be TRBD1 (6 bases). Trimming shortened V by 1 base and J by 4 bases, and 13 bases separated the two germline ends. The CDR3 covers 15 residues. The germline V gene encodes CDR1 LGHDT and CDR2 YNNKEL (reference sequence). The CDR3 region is CASSQGQAGGYGYTF. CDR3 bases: TGTGCCAGCAGCCAAGGACAGGCCGGGGGCTATGGCTACACCTTC.

CDR3 nucleotide sequence: TGTGCCAGCAGAAGGACTAGCGGGGCCTACGAGCAGTACTTC. It codes for CASRRTSGAYEQYF. The rearrangement joins TRBV2 to TRBJ2-7; 12 nucleotides line up with TRBD2. V lost 6 bases, J lost 2 bases, and 2 bases stayed unmatched. Germline CDR1 is SNHLY and CDR2 is FYNNEI. This CDR3 region has 14 residues.

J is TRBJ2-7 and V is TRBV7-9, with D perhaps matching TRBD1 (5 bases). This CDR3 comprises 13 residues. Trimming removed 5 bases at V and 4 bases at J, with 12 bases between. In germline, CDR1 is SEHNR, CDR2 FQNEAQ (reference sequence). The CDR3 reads CASSKDNRYEQYF. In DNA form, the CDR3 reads TGTGCCAGCAGCAAGGACAACCGATACGAGCAGTACTTC.

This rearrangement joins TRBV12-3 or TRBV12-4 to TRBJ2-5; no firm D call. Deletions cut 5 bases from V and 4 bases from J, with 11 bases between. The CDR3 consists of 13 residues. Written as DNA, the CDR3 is TGTGCCAGCAGTCCAGGTTACCTAGAGACCCAGTACTTC. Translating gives CASSPGYLETQYF.

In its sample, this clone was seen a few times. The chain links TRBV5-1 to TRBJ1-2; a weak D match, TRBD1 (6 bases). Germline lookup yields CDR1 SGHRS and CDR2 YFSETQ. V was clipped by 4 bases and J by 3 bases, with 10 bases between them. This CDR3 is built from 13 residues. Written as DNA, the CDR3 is TGCGCCAGCAGCGTGACAGGTGACTATGGCTACACCTTC. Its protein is CASSVTGDYGYTF.

For the CDR3, the DNA is TGTGCCAGCAGTGCAGACACAGGGGCGGGCACCGGGGAGCTGTTTTTT. Its protein is CASSADTGAGTGELFF. This chain uses TRBV2 with TRBJ2-2; 7 bases fit TRBD1. Germline values: CDR1 SNHLY, CDR2 FYNNEI. Germline trimming cut 4 bases from V and 4 bases from J; bases unmatched to any gene: 9. The CDR3 covers 16 residues.

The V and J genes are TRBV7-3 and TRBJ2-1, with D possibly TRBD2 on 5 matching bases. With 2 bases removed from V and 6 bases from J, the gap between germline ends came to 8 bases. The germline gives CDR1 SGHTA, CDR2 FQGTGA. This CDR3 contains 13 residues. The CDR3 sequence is CASSLRLANEQFF. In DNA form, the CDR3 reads TGTGCCAGCAGCTTACGGCTAGCCAATGAGCAGTTCTTC.

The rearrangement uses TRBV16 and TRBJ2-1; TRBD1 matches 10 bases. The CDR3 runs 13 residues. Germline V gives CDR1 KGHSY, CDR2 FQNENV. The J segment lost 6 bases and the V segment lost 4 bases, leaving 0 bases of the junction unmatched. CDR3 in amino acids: CASSRDRGNEQFF. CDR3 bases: TGTGCCAGCAGCCGGGACAGGGGCAATGAGCAGTTCTTC. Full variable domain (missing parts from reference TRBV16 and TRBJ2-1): GEEVAQTPKHLVRGEGQKAKLYCAPIKGHSYVFWYQQVLKNEFKFLISFQNENVFDETGMPKERFSAKCLPNSPCSLEIQATKLEDSAVYFCASSRDRGNEQFFGPGTRLTVL.

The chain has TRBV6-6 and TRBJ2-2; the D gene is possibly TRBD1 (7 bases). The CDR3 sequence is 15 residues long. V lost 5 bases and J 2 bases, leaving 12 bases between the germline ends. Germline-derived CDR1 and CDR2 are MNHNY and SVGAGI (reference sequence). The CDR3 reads CASSGGTANTGELFF. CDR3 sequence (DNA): TGTGCCAGCAGTGGAGGGACAGCAAACACCGGGGAGCTGTTTTTT.

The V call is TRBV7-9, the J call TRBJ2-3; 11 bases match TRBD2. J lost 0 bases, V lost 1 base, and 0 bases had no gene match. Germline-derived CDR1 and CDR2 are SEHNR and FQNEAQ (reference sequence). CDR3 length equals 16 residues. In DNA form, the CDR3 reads TGTGCCAGCAGCTTAGGACTAGCGGGGAGCACAGATACGCAGTATTTT. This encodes CASSLGLAGSTDTQYF.

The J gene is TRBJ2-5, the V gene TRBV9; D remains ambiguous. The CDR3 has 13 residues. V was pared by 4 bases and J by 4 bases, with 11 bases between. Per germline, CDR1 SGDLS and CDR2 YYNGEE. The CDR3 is CASSTRHPETQYF. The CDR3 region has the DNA TGTGCCAGCAGCACGCGCCACCCAGAGACCCAGTACTTC.